This T cell receptor beta chain originates from a study of blood T cell repertoires in COVID-19. Per the germline V gene, CDR1 is SNHLY and CDR2 is FYNNEI. V gave up 4 bases and J gave up 3 bases, with 9 bases separating them. The CDR3 sequence is 13 residues long. TCRdb's copy holds only in-frame clones and misses some; the assay was immunoSEQ multiplex PCR. Counted here are some 300,000 clones, about 90% occurring once; the ten biggest clones make up 2.9%. The sequenced material came from PBMCs or T cells enriched from blood (not recorded which). The J gene is TRBJ1-2, the V gene TRBV2, with a weak D call TRBD1 (5 bases). This receptor was taken from a woman aged 45 to 65 who had been exposed to COVID-19. The DNA of the CDR3 is TGTGCCAGCAGTGGTCAGGGCGACTATGGCTACACCTTC. Encoded protein: CASSGQGDYGYTF.